The 8 T cell receptor beta chains given below trace back to one sample, sequenced in a study of T cells in women clearing cervical HPV infection. Produced via immunoSEQ multiplex PCR; TCRdb's table is partial and in-frame only. The sample table sets out tens of thousands of clones. What was sequenced was blood buffy coat. The receptors were gathered from a woman aged 18-70 years with a cervical HPV16 infection that either progressed to CIN3+ or cleared (not recorded which).

Points on this clone: Read coverage stops 3 residues before the CDR3 terminus; the germline J gene supplies the remainder. V is TRBV20-1 and J is TRBJ2-7, with 8 bases identical to TRBD2. After removal of 5 bases from V and 0 bases from J, the junction contained 6 bases not matched to a gene. The CDR3 has 14 amino acids. Germline V lookup: CDR1 DFQATT, CDR2 SNEGSKA (reference sequence). The CDR3 reads CSAPRGGSSYEQYF. The CDR3 DNA, read in part, is TGCAGTGCTCCACGGGGGGGAAGCTCCTACGAG.

Comments on this clone: The sequence runs out 3 residues before the end of the CDR3; the remainder is reconstructed from the germline J gene. The chain combines TRBV30 with TRBJ2-4; 10 nucleotides line up with TRBD2. From germline, CDR1 is GTSNPN and CDR2 SVGIG (reference sequence). Trimming removed 0 bases from V and 1 base from J; junction bases left unmatched: 12. This CDR3 is 19 amino acids long. The covered CDR3 bases are TGTGCCTGGAGTGTACGGGGGGCTAGCGGGAGTTGGGCCAAAAACATT. It specifies CAWSVRGASGSWAKNI. The whole CDR3 sequence is CAWSVRGASGSWAKNIQYF.

About this clone: The CDR3 is cut off 3 residues early in the read; its end comes from the germline J gene. This sequence joins TRBV5-1 and TRBJ2-1, with D unclear. CDR1 and CDR2 from the germline V gene are SGHRS and YFSETQ. The V gene lost 3 bases and the J gene lost 7 bases, with 14 bases spanning the gap. This CDR3 has 14 amino acids. Incomplete CDR3 DNA: TGCGCCAGCAGCTCGAACTCCGAACTGAATGAG. Translating it yields CASSSNSELNE. The whole CDR3 protein is CASSSNSELNEQFF. The full variable domain, rest sourced from reference TRBV5-1 and TRBJ2-1, is KAGVTQTPRYLIKTRGQQVTLSCSPISGHRSVSWYQQTPGQGLQFLFEYFSETQRNKGNFPGRFSGRQFSNSRSEMNVSTLELGDSALYLCASSSNSELNEQFFGPGTRLTVL.

For this clone: From the germline J gene comes the end of the CDR3, since the read stops 3 residues before it. The J gene is TRBJ2-7, the V gene TRBV28, with TRBD1 matching 7 bases. The CDR3 sequence is 15 residues long. V dropped 6 bases and J dropped 2; count of bases not matched to a gene: 10. CDR1 MDHEN and CDR2 SYDVKM come from the germline V gene. The CDR3 region is CASSPPTGIPYEQYF. Partial CDR3 DNA: TGTGCCAGCAGCCCGCCGACAGGGATCCCCTACGAG.

With regard to this clone: Read data end 3 residues before the CDR3 end; the end is taken from the germline J gene. The identical CDR3 is also encoded by other nucleotide sequences in the sample. The rearrangement joins TRBV14 to TRBJ1-1; 7 bases agree with TRBD1. This CDR3 has 13 amino acids. V dropped 4 bases and J dropped 5; count of bases not matched to a gene: 4. The V gene's germline CDR1 is SGHDN and CDR2 FVKESK. CDR3 protein: CASSPNRGTEAFF. CDR3 DNA, as far as it was read: TGTGCCAGCAGCCCAAACAGGGGTACTGAA.

As regards this clone: Read data end 3 residues before the CDR3 end; the end is taken from the germline J gene. This chain links TRBV2 with TRBJ2-2, with 7 bases lining up with TRBD1. The CDR3 runs 13 residues. Germline V gives CDR1 SNHLY, CDR2 FYNNEI. The V segment lost 8 bases and the J segment 7 bases; nucleotides outside the gene matches: 7. CDR3 sequence reads: CASGASGGGELFF. The covered CDR3 bases are TGTGCCAGCGGCGCCTCAGGGGGCGGGGAG.

Remarks on this clone: Read coverage stops 3 residues before the CDR3 terminus; the germline J gene supplies the remainder. This sequence joins TRBV6-4 and TRBJ2-1; 8 positions match TRBD2. The CDR3 length is 14 residues. Germline V lookup: CDR1 MRHNA, CDR2 SNTAGT. V shed 6 bases, J shed 6 bases, and the junction held 7 bases outside the gene matches. The CDR3 bases that were read are TGTGCCAGCAGCGCCACCGGGGGGGCCAATGAG. It translates to CASSATGGANE. The whole CDR3 sequence reads CASSATGGANEQFF.

Worth noting for this clone: The CDR3 extends 3 residues past the end of the read, so its final part is completed from the germline J gene. The chain couples TRBV7-9 to TRBJ2-1; TRBD1 aligns across 9 bases. The trim removed 5 bases at V and 7 bases at J, leaving 9 bases unmatched. The CDR3 sequence is 15 residues long. From germline, CDR1 is SEHNR and CDR2 FQNEAQ (reference sequence). CDR3 residues: CASSPRDRAPNEQFF. Incomplete CDR3 DNA: TGTGCCAGCAGCCCGCGGGACAGGGCCCCAAATGAG.